This T cell receptor (beta chain) came from a study of T cell responses to AZD1222 COVID-19 vaccine. Trimming removed 3 bases at V and 0 bases at J, with 14 bases between. The V gene's germline CDR1 is SGHVS and CDR2 FQNEAQ. This CDR3 comprises 16 residues. Profiled with immunoSEQ multiplex PCR; TCRdb holds only in-frame clones, not every one. The profile shows some 97,000 clones, about 87% of them singletons. The rearrangement joins TRBV7-8 to TRBJ1-1; D not certain. The clonotype originates from an adult in good health. Source: peripheral blood, taken on day 0 of MenACWY control vaccination. CDR3 nucleotide sequence: TGTGCCAGCAGCTTGTTACACGGGTCGATGAACACTGAAGCTTTCTTT. This sequence encodes CASSLLHGSMNTEAFF.